The present entry profiles one T cell receptor (beta chain) with its context. The table came from immunoSEQ multiplex PCR; TCRdb's copy has only in-frame clones and leaves some out. The data contain 70,000 to 90,000 clones, approximately 90% of them seen just once; the ten biggest clones take up about 8%. The sample comes from a study of OX40 agonist ivuxolimab in advanced cancers. Looking at the study overall: The study treated patients with ivuxolimab, an agonistic anti-OX40 (CD134) antibody. Ivuxolimab, which patients received intravenously every 2 weeks, was dosed at 0.01 to 10 mg/kg.

Sample: CD4+ or CD8+ T cells sorted from blood, taken in a trial of the OX40 agonist ivuxolimab. The sequence derives from an adult with an advanced solid tumor such as melanoma, head and neck, liver or kidney cancer.

CDR3 coding DNA: TGCAGTGCTAGAGGGGGGTACGGCTACACCTTC. This gives the protein CSARGGYGYTF. The V call is TRBV20-1, the J call TRBJ1-2, with D possibly TRBD1 on 5 matching bases. The CDR3 has 11 residues. Germline V gives CDR1 DFQATT, CDR2 SNEGSKA (reference sequence). The V and J ends lost 1 base and 8 bases respectively, with 8 bases between them.